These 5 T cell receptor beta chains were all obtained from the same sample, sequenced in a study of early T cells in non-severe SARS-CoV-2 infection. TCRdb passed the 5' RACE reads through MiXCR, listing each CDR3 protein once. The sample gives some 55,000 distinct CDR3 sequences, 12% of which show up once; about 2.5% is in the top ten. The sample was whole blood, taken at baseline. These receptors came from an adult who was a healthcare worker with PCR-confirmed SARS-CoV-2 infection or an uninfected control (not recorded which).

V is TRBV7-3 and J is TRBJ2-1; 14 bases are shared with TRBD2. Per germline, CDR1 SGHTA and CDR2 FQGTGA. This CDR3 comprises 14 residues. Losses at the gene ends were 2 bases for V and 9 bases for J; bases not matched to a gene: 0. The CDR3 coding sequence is TGTGCCAGCAGCTTAGGGACTAGCGGGAGTGAGCAGTTCTTC. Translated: CASSLGTSGSEQFF.

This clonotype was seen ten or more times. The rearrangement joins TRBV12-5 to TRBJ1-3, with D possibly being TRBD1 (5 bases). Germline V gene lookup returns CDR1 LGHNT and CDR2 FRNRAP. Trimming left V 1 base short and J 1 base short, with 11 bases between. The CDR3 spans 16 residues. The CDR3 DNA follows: TGTGCTAGTGGTTTGGCCCATCGACAGTCTGGAAACACCATATATTTT. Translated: CASGLAHRQSGNTIYF.

CDR3 region: CSARDITGIGELFF. CDR3 DNA sequence: TGCAGTGCTAGAGATATAACAGGGATCGGGGAGCTGTTTTTT. The chain joins TRBV20-1 to TRBJ2-2, with D perhaps matching TRBD1 (6 bases). In germline, CDR1 is DFQATT, CDR2 SNEGSKA (reference sequence). V was trimmed by 0 bases and J by 7 bases, leaving 12 bases between them. The CDR3 consists of 14 residues.

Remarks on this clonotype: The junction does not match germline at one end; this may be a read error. DNA for the CDR3: TGTGCCAGCAGCCGTGGGGATCAGCCCCAGCAATTT. Its translation: CASSRGDQPQQF. This chain connects TRBV7-9 to TRBJ1-5; D gene ambiguous. Germline lookup yields CDR1 SEHNR and CDR2 FQNEAQ (reference sequence). The CDR3 spans 12 residues.

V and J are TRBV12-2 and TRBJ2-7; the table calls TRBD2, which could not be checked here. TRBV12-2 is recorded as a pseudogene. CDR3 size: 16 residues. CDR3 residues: CASRQPAAGELDEQYF. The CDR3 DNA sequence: TGTGCAAGTCGCCAACCAGCAGCGGGAGAGTTGGACGAGCAGTACTTC.